These T cell receptor beta chains were read from a single sample in a study of blood T cells in healthy people across ages. TCRdb independently ran MiXCR on the 5' RACE reads; one entry per CDR3 protein. The top ten hold 23% of the sample, which has over 1,500,000 distinct CDR3 sequences, about two fifths seen once. Sequenced: blood. These receptors all come from a human donor in good health. CDR3s include the opening cysteine and the closing phenylalanine or tryptophan. D genes are given only for firm matches. Clone size appears in some rows only: once, few, many, or a class for an expanded clone.

abundance	v_gene	len	j_gene	d_gene	CDR3aa	CDR3nt
-	TRBV7-2	12	TRBJ2-1	-	CATAVVGRWQFF	TGTGCCACCGCAGTGGTAGGTCGGTGGCAGTTCTTC
-	TRBV11-1	17	TRBJ2-1	TRBD2	CASSFVVNGGGNNEQFF	TGTGCCAGCAGCTTTGTAGTAAATGGCGGGGGAAACAATGAGCAGTTCTTC
-	TRBV2	17	TRBJ2-5	TRBD1	CASSEARRMDRGETQYF	TGTGCCAGCAGTGAAGCACGACGAATGGACAGGGGCGAGACCCAGTACTTC
-	TRBV5-5	15	TRBJ2-7	-	CASSLLGQPSYEQYF	TGTGCCAGCAGCTTGCTCGGCCAACCTTCCTACGAGCAGTACTTC
few	TRBV6-5	15	TRBJ2-7	-	CASSFQGQRYYEQYF	TGTGCCAGCAGTTTTCAAGGACAGAGATACTACGAGCAGTACTTC
few	TRBV29-1	13	TRBJ2-7	TRBD1	CSVWTGGTYEQYF	TGCAGCGTGTGGACAGGGGGCACCTACGAGCAGTACTTC
-	TRBV12-3/TRBV12-4	16	TRBJ1-2	-	CASSFGAAGVGYGYTF	TGTGCCAGCAGTTTTGGGGCGGCGGGGGTCGGCTATGGCTACACCTTC
few	TRBV4-2	13	TRBJ2-7	-	CASTLGASSEQYF	TGTGCCAGCACGCTGGGAGCGAGCAGCGAGCAGTACTTC
few	TRBV6-6	15	TRBJ1-1	TRBD1	CASSYEGTGHTEAFF	TGTGCCAGCAGTTACGAAGGGACAGGGCACACTGAAGCTTTCTTT
few	TRBV5-1	14	TRBJ2-3	-	CASSFPDLGDTQYF	TGCGCCAGCAGCTTTCCGGACCTGGGAGATACGCAGTATTTT